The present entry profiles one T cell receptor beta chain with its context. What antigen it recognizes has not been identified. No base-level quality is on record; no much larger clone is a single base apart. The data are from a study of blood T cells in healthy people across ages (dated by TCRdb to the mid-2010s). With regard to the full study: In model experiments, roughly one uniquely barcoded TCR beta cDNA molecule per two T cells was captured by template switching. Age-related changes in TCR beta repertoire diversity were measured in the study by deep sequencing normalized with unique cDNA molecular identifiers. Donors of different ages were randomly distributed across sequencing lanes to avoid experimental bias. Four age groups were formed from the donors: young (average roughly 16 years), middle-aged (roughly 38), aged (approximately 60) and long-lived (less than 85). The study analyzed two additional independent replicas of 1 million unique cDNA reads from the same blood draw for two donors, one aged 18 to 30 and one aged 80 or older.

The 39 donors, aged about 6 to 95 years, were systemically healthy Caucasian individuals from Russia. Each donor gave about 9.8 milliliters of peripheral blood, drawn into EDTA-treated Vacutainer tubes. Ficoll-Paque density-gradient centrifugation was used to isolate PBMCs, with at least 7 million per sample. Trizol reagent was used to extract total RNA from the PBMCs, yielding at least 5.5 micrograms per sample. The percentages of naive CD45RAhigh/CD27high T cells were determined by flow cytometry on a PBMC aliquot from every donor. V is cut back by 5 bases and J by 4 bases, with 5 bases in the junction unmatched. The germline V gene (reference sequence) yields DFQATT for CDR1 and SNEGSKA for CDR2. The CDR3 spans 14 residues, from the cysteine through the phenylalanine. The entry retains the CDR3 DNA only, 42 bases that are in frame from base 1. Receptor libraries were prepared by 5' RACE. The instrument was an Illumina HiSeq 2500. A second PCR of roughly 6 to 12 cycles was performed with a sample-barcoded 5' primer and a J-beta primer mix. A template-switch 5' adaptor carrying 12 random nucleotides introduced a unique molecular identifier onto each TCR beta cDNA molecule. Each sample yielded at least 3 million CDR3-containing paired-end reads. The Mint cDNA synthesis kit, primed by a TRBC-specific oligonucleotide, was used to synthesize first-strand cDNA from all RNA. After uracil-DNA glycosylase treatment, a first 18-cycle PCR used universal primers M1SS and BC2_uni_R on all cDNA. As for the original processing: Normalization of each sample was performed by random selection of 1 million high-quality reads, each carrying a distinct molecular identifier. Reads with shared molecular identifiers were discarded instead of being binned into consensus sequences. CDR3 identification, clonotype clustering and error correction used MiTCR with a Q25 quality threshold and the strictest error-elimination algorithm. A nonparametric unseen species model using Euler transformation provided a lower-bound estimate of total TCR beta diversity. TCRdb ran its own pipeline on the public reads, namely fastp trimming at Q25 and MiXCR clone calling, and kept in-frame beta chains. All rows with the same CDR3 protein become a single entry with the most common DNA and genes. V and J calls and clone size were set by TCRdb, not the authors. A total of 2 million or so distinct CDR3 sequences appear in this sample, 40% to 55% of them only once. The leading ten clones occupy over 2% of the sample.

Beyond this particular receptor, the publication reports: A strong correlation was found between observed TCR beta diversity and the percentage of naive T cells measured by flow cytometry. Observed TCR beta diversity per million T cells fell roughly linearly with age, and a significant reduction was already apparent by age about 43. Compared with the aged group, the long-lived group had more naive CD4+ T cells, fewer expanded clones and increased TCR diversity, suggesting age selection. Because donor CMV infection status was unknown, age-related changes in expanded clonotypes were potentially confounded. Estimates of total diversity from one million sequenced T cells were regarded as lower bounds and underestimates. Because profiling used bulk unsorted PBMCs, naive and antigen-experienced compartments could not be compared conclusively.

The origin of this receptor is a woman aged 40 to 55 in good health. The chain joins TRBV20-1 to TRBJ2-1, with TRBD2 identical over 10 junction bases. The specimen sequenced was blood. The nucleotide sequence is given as TGCAGTGCTCGACTAGCGGGCGATTACAATGAGCAGTTCTTC. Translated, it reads CSARLAGDYNEQFF.